This TCR beta chain stems from a study of cytomegalovirus exposure and HLA in healthy donors. PCR employed 60 Vbeta and 13 Jbeta primers. Measured with immunoSEQ multiplex PCR; TCRdb has only the in-frame clones, and not every one. This sample has over 150,000 clones, with around 85% found just once. Germline V CDR1 and CDR2: MNHNY, SVGAGI (reference sequence). The length of the CDR3 is 14 residues. V lost 6 bases and J lost 4; bases outside the gene matches: 7. This clone was counted only a few times. This receptor was identified in a woman aged 25 to 39 in good health and CMV-seronegative. This chain links TRBV6-6 with TRBJ2-7; TRBD1 aligns across 9 bases. The sequenced sample consisted of PBMCs. This chain's CDR3 is CASSRTGVDYEQYF. CDR3 DNA sequence: TGTGCCAGCAGCCGGACAGGGGTTGATTACGAGCAGTACTTC.